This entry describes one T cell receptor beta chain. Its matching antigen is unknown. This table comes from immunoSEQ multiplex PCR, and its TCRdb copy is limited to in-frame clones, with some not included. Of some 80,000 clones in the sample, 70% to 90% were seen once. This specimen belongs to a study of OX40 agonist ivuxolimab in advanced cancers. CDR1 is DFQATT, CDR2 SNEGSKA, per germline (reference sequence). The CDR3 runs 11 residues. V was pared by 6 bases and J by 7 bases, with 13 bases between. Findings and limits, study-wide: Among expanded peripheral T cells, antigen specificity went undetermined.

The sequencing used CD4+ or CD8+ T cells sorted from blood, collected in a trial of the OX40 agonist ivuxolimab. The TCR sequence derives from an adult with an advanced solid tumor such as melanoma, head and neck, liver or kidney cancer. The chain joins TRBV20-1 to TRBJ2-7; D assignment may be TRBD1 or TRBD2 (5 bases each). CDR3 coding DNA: TGCAGTGCAACAATATGGGGGGAGCAGTACTTC. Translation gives CSATIWGEQYF.